This T cell receptor (beta chain) was captured by sequencing in a study of cytomegalovirus exposure and HLA in healthy donors. Study context: Researchers found that approximately 77% of under 450 genotyped donors fell within the Caucasian-associated ancestry cluster.

V gave up 4 bases and J gave up 4 bases; unmatched junction bases: 4. The CDR3 totals 14 residues. Per the germline V gene, CDR1 is SGHVS and CDR2 is FNYEAQ. All donors participated as healthy donors of bone marrow. This PCR relied on a set of 60 Vbeta primers and 13 Jbeta primers. Sequenced by immunoSEQ multiplex PCR; TCRdb stores in-frame clones only, minus some. This sample's clone table lists 150,000 to 200,000 clones. The receptor comes from a young woman in good health and CMV-seropositive. Sequences were obtained from PBMCs. V and J are TRBV7-6 and TRBJ2-5, with TRBD1 identical over 9 bases. The CDR3 protein is CASSSTTGGETQYF. For the CDR3, the DNA is TGTGCCAGCAGCTCTACGACAGGGGGAGAGACCCAGTACTTC.